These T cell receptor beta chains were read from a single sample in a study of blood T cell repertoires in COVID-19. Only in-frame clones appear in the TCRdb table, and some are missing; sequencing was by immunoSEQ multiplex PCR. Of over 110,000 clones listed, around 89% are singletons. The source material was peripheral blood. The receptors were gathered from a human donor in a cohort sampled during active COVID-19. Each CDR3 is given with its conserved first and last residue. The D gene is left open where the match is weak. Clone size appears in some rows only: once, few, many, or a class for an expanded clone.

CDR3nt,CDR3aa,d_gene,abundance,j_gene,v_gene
TGTGCCAGCAGGCGGGGACAGGGTATCGCTGAAGCTTTCTTT,CASRRGQGIAEAFF,TRBD1,.,TRBJ1-1,TRBV6-5
TGTGCCAGTAGTATGGGGGGTTCCACAGATACGCAGTATTTT,CASSMGGSTDTQYF,.,.,TRBJ2-3,TRBV19
TGTGCCAGCAGTTTTCTCCCCGGGACAGGGGGCTCCTACGAGCAGTACTTC,CASSFLPGTGGSYEQYF,TRBD1,.,TRBJ2-7,TRBV6-2/TRBV6-3
TGTGCCAGCAGTTACGCAGGGACAGGCTTAAAAGAGCAGTACTTC,CASSYAGTGLKEQYF,TRBD1,.,TRBJ2-7,TRBV6-5
TGTGCCAGTAGTATAAGGGACAGGGGAGAAAAACTGTTTTTT,CASSIRDRGEKLFF,TRBD1,once,TRBJ1-4,TRBV19
TGTGCCAGCTCACCACGGGGGGGCCTTCGGACCCAGTACTTC,CASSPRGGLRTQYF,.,.,TRBJ2-5,TRBV18
TGTGCCAGCATAGGACAGGCCCGATCTGGAAACACCATATATTTT,CASIGQARSGNTIYF,TRBD1,once,TRBJ1-3,TRBV6-6
TGTGCCAGCAGTGAGGTAGCGGGGGGCCCTGAGCAGTTCTTC,CASSEVAGGPEQFF,TRBD2,.,TRBJ2-1,TRBV6-1
TGCGCCAGCAGCCCGGTAGCGTCGAGCTCCTACGAGCAGTACTTC,CASSPVASSSYEQYF,.,.,TRBJ2-7,TRBV5-1
TGTGCCAGCAGCTTGGGAGGGGGTGATAATGAAAAACTGTTTTTT,CASSLGGGDNEKLFF,.,.,TRBJ1-4,TRBV7-2
TGTGCCAGCAGAGACAGGGGAGGGAACACCGGGGAGCTGTTTTTT,CASRDRGGNTGELFF,TRBD1,.,TRBJ2-2,TRBV2
TGTGCCAGCAGCCCAACAGGGACTAGCATATTCACAGATACGCAGTATTTT,CASSPTGTSIFTDTQYF,TRBD2,.,TRBJ2-3,TRBV7-2
TGCAGTGCTAGAGATATCCCCCACACCTTC,CSARDIPHTF,.,.,TRBJ1-2,TRBV20-1
TGTGCCAGCAGTCTCCGGGGGGCTAGAGTCATGAACACTGAAGCTTTCTTT,CASSLRGARVMNTEAFF,.,.,TRBJ1-1,TRBV13
TGTGCCAGCAGCCCAAGGGACAGGCTTGAAGCTTTCTTT,CASSPRDRLEAFF,TRBD1,.,TRBJ1-1,TRBV11-1
TGTGCCAGCAGCCCCGGGCCAGACAGGGTCTATGGCTACACCTTC,CASSPGPDRVYGYTF,TRBD1,.,TRBJ1-2,TRBV9
TGTGCCAGCAGCCGGACAGGTGCCCACGAGCAGTACTTC,CASSRTGAHEQYF,TRBD1,once,TRBJ2-7,TRBV7-3
TGCGCCAGCAGCCGCGGACTAGCGGGGGGGAGCTCCTACAATGAGCAGTTCTTC,CASSRGLAGGSSYNEQFF,TRBD2,.,TRBJ2-1,TRBV4-1
TGTGCCAGCAGTGTTGAGATGAACACTGAAGCTTTCTTT,CASSVEMNTEAFF,.,.,TRBJ1-1,TRBV6-4